This section outlines one T cell receptor beta chain sequence together with its context. After removal of 4 bases from V and 0 bases from J, the junction contained 9 bases not matched to a gene. CDR1 and CDR2 (germline): MGHRA, YSYEKL. This CDR3 contains 17 residues. CD8 cells regarded as naive lacked CD45RO, were positively chosen for CCR7, and omitted terminally differentiated effector memory CD45RA+ cells. There were only Caucasian adults among the donors, and all lived in Nashville, Tennessee. These data are taken from a study of shared clonotypes between healthy human individuals. Sorted subsets were amplified in replicate PCRs using around 220 ng DNA, around 30,000 T cell genomes. Clones were read by immunoSEQ multiplex PCR, and TCRdb kept only the in-frame ones, dropping some. The sample includes approximately 2,200,000 clones, roughly 91% seen only once; the top ten take more than 1.5%.

Source material: naive CD8+ T cells from PBMCs. The chain has TRBV4-1 and TRBJ2-3; 8 bases match TRBD2. The receptor comes from a man aged 18 to 35 in good health. Some clones in this sample may be carry-over from other donors' samples. In DNA, the CDR3 is TGCGCCAGCAGCCCCCGGACAACGGGAGGGAGCACAGATACGCAGTATTTT. Its translation is CASSPRTTGGSTDTQYF.